This T cell receptor (beta chain) was captured in a study of T cells after yellow fever vaccination. Study at large: In the case of low-cell-number fractions, SMART-Seq v4 Ultra Low Input was used for preparation.

This clonotype was seen a handful of times. The antigen remains unidentified. The authors made TCR cDNA by 5'RACE template switching, adding a universal primer site and UMIs. TCRdb redid the calling of the 5' RACE reads with MiXCR, one entry per CDR3 protein. This sample has hundreds of thousands of distinct CDR3 sequences, with about 8.3% found just once. Study observations and caveats: Re-detected after boosting: most primary clones, about 96% of CD4 and 75% to 90% of CD8. In FACS-sorted repertoires, abundant clonotypes from the bulk population could appear as contaminants.

The source material was PBMCs, sampled approximately 40 days after the first yellow fever vaccination. This clonotype was obtained from a young man who received the YFV17D yellow fever vaccine.

The CDR3 sequence: CASSQDRGGSSYEQYF. The CDR3 nucleotides are TGTGCCAGCAGCCAAGATCGGGGGGGAAGCTCCTACGAGCAGTACTTC. The chain has TRBV4-2 and TRBJ2-7; 8 nucleotides match TRBD2. Unmatched junction bases numbered 4, after V lost 0 bases and J lost 0 bases. The germline V gene encodes CDR1 LGHNA and CDR2 YNFKEQ. This CDR3 contains 16 residues.